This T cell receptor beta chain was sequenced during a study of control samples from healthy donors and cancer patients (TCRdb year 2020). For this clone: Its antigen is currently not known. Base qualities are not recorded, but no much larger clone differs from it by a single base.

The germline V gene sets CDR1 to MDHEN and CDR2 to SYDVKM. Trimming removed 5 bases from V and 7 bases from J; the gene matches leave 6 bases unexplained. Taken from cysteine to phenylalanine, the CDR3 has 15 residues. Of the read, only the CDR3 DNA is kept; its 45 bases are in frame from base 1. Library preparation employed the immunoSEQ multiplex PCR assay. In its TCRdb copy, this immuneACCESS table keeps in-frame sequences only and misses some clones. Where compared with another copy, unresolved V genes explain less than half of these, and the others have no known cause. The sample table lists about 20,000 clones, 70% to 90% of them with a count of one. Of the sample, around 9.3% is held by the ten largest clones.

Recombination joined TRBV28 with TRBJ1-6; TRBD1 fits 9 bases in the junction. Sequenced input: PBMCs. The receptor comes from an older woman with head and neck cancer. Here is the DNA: TGTGCCAGCAGTCCTCACAGGGGGCAGAATTCACCCCTCCACTTT. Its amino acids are CASSPHRGQNSPLHF.